This T cell receptor (beta chain) was sequenced for a study of Ad26.COV2.S vaccination and SARS-CoV-2 variants. At the level of the study: The vaccine Ad26.COV2.S was put into the muscle once, or twice with 56 days between.

Treatment: some 20 received Ad26.COV2.S at low or high dose, single or two shots; about 5 received placebo; per-sample allocation not given. The study sampled participants on day 63 after the first vaccine or placebo injection. A word on this clone: What it binds is unknown.

Whole-study results and caveats: Total responses of T cells may have been underestimated by the analyses of TCR breadth and depth.

In germline, CDR1 is MNHEY, CDR2 SVGAGI. The J segment lost 5 bases and the V segment lost 6 bases, leaving 10 bases of the junction unmatched. The length of the CDR3 is 14 residues. Using immunoSEQ multiplex PCR, the repertoire was profiled, and TCRdb retains in-frame clones only, with some absent. The sample shows a few hundred thousand clones, over 75% of them seen only once. This receptor was taken from a person between 18 and 65 years old who received the Ad26.COV2.S COVID-19 vaccine or a placebo. This sample comprised peripheral blood, obtained in a trial of Ad26.COV2.S vaccine versus placebo. V is TRBV6-5 and J is TRBJ2-7; 7 bases fit TRBD1. CDR3 sequence (DNA): TGTGCCAGCAGCACGACAGGGAAGTGGGACGAGCAGTACTTC. It translates to CASSTTGKWDEQYF.